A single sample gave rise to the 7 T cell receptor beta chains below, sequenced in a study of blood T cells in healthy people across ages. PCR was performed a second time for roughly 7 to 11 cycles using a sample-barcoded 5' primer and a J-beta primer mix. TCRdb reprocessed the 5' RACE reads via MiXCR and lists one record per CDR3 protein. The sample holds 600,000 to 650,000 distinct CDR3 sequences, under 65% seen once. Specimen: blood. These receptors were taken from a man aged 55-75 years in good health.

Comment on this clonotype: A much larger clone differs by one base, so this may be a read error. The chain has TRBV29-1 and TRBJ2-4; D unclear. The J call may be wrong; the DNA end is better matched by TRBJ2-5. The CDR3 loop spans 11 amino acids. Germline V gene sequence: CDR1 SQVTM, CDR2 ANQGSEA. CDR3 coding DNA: TGCAGCGTTGATCTTGGGGAGACCCAGTACTTC. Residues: CSVDLGETQYF.

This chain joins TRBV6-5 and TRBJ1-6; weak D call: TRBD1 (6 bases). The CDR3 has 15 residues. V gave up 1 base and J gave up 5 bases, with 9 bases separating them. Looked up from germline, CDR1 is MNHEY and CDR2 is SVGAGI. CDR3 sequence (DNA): TGTGCCAGCAGTTACTTGACAGGACATAATTCACCCCTCCACTTT. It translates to CASSYLTGHNSPLHF.

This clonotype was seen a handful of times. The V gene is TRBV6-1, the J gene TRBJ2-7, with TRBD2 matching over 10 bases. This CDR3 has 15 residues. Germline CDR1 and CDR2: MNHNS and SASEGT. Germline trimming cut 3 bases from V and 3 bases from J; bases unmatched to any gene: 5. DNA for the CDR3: TGTGCCAGCAGTGACGCCGGGACTAGCGACTACGAGCAGTACTTC. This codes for CASSDAGTSDYEQYF.

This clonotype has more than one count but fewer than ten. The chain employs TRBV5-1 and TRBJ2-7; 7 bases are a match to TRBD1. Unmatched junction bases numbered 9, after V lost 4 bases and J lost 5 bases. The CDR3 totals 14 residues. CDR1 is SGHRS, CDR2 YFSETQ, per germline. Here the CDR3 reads CASSQGGGGNEQYF. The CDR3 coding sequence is TGCGCCAGCAGCCAAGGGGGCGGTGGCAACGAGCAGTACTTC. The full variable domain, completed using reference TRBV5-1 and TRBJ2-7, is KAGVTQTPRYLIKTRGQQVTLSCSPISGHRSVSWYQQTPGQGLQFLFEYFSETQRNKGNFPGRFSGRQFSNSRSEMNVSTLELGDSALYLCASSQGGGGNEQYFGPGTRLTVT.

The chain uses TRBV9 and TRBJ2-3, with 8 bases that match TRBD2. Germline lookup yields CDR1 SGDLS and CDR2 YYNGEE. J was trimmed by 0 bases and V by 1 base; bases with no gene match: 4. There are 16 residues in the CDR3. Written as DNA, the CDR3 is TGTGCCAGCAGCGTAATCGGGGGGGCTAGCACAGATACGCAGTATTTT. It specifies CASSVIGGASTDTQYF.

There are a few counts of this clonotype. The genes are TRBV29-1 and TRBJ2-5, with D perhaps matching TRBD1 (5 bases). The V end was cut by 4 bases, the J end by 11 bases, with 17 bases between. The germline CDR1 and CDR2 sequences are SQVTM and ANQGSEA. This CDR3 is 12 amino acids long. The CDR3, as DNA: TGCAGCGTTGCTTCAGGGAACAATGAGCAGTACTTC. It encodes CSVASGNNEQYF.

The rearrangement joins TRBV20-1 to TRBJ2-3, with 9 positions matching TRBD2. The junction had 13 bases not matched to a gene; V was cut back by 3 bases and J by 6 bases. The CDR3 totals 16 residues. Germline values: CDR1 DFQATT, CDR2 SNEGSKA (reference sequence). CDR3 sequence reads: CSASENSGGTQDTQYF. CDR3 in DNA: TGCAGTGCTAGTGAGAATAGCGGGGGCACTCAGGATACGCAGTATTTT.